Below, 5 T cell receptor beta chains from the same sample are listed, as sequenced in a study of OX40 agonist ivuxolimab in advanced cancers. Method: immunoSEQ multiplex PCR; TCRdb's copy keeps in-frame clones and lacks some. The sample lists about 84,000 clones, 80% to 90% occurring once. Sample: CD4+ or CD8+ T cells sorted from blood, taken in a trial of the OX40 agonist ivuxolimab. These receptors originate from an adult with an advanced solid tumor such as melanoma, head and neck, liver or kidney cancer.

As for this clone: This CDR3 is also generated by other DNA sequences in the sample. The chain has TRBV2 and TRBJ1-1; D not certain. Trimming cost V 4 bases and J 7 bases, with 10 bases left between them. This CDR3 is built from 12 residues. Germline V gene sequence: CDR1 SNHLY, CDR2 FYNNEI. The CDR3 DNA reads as TGTGCCAGCAGTGGAGCAGCCTATGAAGCTTTCTTT. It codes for CASSGAAYEAFF.

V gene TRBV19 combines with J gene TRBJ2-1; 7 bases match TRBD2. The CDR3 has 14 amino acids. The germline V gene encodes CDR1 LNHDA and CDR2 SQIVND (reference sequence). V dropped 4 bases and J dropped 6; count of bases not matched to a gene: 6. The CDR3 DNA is TGTGCCAGTAGTACTAGCGGAGTGAGCAATGAGCAGTTCTTC. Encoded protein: CASSTSGVSNEQFF.

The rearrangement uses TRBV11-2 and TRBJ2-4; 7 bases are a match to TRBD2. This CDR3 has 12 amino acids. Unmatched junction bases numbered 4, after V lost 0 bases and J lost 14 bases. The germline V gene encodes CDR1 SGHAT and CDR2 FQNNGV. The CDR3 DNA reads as TGTGCCAGCAGCTTAGATCCGGGAGGCGAGTACTTC. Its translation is CASSLDPGGEYF.

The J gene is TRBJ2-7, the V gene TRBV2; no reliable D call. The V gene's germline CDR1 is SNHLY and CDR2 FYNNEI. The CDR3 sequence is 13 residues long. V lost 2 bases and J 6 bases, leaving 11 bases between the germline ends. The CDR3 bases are TGTGCCAGCAGTGAATCTGGGCTAGGCGAGCAGTACTTC. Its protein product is CASSESGLGEQYF.

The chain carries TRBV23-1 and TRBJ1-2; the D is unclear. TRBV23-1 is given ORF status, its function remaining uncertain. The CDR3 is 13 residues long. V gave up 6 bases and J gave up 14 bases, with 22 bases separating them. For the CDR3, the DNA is TGCGCCAGCAGACCTCCCGTAGGTGCCCAGTTAACCTTC. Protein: CASRPPVGAQLTF.